The 8 T cell receptor beta chains given below trace back to one sample, sequenced in a study of blood T cell repertoires in COVID-19. Sequenced by immunoSEQ multiplex PCR; TCRdb stores in-frame clones only, minus some. The sample lists about 300,000 clones, approximately 84% occurring once. Material: peripheral blood. Receptors originate from a human donor with COVID-19, enrolled during active disease. The donor label of this sample is uncertain.

The chain uses TRBV30 and TRBJ2-3; possibly TRBD2 for D (6 bases). The germline gives CDR1 GTSNPN, CDR2 SVGIG (reference sequence). The CDR3 covers 18 residues. Trimming removed 0 bases from V and 4 bases from J, with 23 bases in between. The CDR3 here is CAWSVFSGGLLGADTQYF. As DNA, the CDR3 is TGTGCCTGGAGTGTATTTTCTGGGGGGTTACTCGGGGCAGATACGCAGTATTTT.

The V call is TRBV5-6, the J call TRBJ2-1; possibly TRBD2 for D (6 bases). Germline CDR1 SGHDT, CDR2 YYEEEE. The V gene lost 0 bases and the J gene lost 6 bases, with 13 bases spanning the gap. CDR3 length: 15 amino acids. The CDR3 loop reads CASSLVGRGFNEQFF. The CDR3 bases are TGTGCCAGCAGCTTGGTGGGCCGGGGGTTCAATGAGCAGTTCTTC.

The rearrangement links TRBV2 to TRBJ2-4, with D maybe TRBD2 (6 bases). This CDR3 comprises 14 residues. V was trimmed by 3 bases and J by 0 bases, leaving 6 bases between them. Germline V lookup: CDR1 SNHLY, CDR2 FYNNEI. The CDR3 sequence is CASSDGRAKNIQYF. The DNA of the CDR3 is TGTGCCAGCAGTGACGGGAGAGCCAAAAACATTCAGTACTTC.

The rearrangement joins TRBV6-5 to TRBJ2-1; D unclear. The germline CDR1 and CDR2 sequences are MNHEY and SVGAGI. V shed 2 bases and J shed 4 bases, with 12 bases lying between them. The CDR3 is 15 amino acids. The CDR3 DNA reads TGTGCCAGCAGTTACCGACCCCAGGTTTACAATGAGCAGTTCTTC. It specifies CASSYRPQVYNEQFF.

V and J are TRBV7-9 and TRBJ1-6; a weak D match, TRBD1 (5 bases). V lost 9 bases to trimming and J lost 4 bases, with 10 bases between them. In germline, CDR1 is SEHNR, CDR2 FQNEAQ (reference sequence). CDR3 length: 13 residues. The CDR3 sequence: CASTQAYNSPLHF. The CDR3 region has the DNA TGTGCCAGTACACAGGCGTATAATTCACCCCTCCACTTT.

The gene calls are TRBV2 and TRBJ1-3; D ambiguous. V was cut by 3 bases and J by 2 bases, with 11 bases left in between. Looked up from germline, CDR1 is SNHLY and CDR2 is FYNNEI. CDR3 size: 15 residues. The CDR3 protein is CASSDGVSPGNTIYF. As DNA, the CDR3 is TGTGCCAGCAGTGACGGGGTGAGCCCTGGAAACACCATATATTTT.

The chain couples TRBV28 to TRBJ1-6; 8 bases line up with TRBD1. The germline V gene has CDR1 MDHEN and CDR2 SYDVKM. Trimming at V came to 10 bases and at J to 4 bases, leaving 3 bases not matched to a gene. This CDR3 contains 13 residues. The CDR3 nucleotides read TGTGCCACCAGGACAGGGTATAATTCACCCCTCCACTTT. It codes for CATRTGYNSPLHF.

The chain has TRBV5-1 and TRBJ1-6; 9 nucleotides align to TRBD1. The CDR3 loop spans 15 amino acids. Germline CDR1 SGHRS, CDR2 YFSETQ. V was pared by 6 bases and J by 8 bases, with 9 bases of the junction left unmatched. The CDR3 sequence: CASTDRGRLDSPLHF. CDR3 nucleotides: TGCGCCAGCACCGACAGGGGGAGGTTGGATTCACCCCTCCACTTT.